This T cell receptor (beta chain) was sequenced during a study of breast tumors, draining lymph nodes, adjacent tissues. Regarding the study as a whole: Findings are consistent with lymph node origin and intratumoral expansion of most tumor T cells. Tumor TCR diversity was below lymph nodes but above nontumor tissue. Tumor T cell lymph node origin was a supported hypothesis, not proven.

The CDR3 contains 15 residues. CDR1 is SGHTA, CDR2 FQGNSA, per germline. This clonotype appeared many times. Its antigen is still unknown. A read error may produce the germline difference seen at one junction end. TCRdb reprocessed the multiplex PCR reads with MiXCR, giving one entry per CDR3 protein. The sample includes under 75,000 distinct CDR3 sequences, around 52% of them seen just once. What was sequenced was breast tumor tissue. The chain is built from TRBV7-2 and TRBJ1-2; D possibly corresponds to TRBD1 (5 bases). The clonotype comes from a female donor with breast cancer. Some clones in this sample may be carry-over from other donors' samples. For the CDR3, the DNA is TGTGCCAGCAGCCCGACGGTCGACAGAGGAACAGCCTACCCCTTC. Translated, it gives CASSPTVDRGTAYPF.